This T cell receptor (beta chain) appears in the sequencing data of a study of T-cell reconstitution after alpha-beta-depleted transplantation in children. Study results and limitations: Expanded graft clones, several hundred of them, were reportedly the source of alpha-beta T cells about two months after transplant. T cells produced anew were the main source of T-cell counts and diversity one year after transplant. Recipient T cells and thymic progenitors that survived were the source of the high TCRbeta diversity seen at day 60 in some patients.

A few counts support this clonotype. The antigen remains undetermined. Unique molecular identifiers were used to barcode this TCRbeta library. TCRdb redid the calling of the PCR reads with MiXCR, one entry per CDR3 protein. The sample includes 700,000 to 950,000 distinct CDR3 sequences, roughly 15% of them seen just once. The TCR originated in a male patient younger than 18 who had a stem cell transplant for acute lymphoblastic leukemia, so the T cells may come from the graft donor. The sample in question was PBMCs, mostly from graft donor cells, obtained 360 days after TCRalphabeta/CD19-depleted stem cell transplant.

Here the CDR3 DNA reads TGTGCCAGCAGTATCTCCACTGAGCAGTTCTTC. Protein sequence: CASSISTEQFF. The chain recombines TRBV25-1 with TRBJ2-1; D unclear. This CDR3 is 11 amino acids long. V was shortened by 5 bases and J by 9 bases, with 8 bases between the two germline ends. The germline gives CDR1 MGHDK, CDR2 SYGVNS. Variable domain in full (rest from reference TRBV25-1 and TRBJ2-1): EADIYQTPRYLVIGTGKKITLECSQTMGHDKMYWYQQDPGMELHLIHYSYGVNSTEKGDLSSESTVSRIRTEHFPLTLESARPSHTSQYLCASSISTEQFFGPGTRLTVL.